Listed here are 12 T cell receptor beta chains from one sample, sequenced in a study of T cell repertoires and leukemia-associated antigens. One entry per CDR3 protein, called by TCRdb with MiXCR from the 5' RACE reads. Here the sample spans about 11,000 distinct CDR3 sequences, about 42% being singletons. No cognate antigen is known for these TCRs. Sequencing input: CD3+ T cells sorted from blood and cultured. The receptors originated from a female donor in good health.

This clonotype has ten or more counts. The rearrangement joins TRBV15 to TRBJ2-7, with TRBD1 as a possible D gene (5 bases). V lost 5 bases and J 7 bases, leaving 9 bases between the germline ends. Germline CDR1 reads LNHNV; CDR2 reads YYDKDF (reference sequence). This CDR3 region has 11 residues. This CDR3 is CATSGNREQYF. CDR3 sequence (DNA): TGTGCCACCAGCGGTAACAGGGAGCAGTACTTC.

By share of the sample, this clonotype is medium-sized. V and J are TRBV7-2 and TRBJ1-5, with a weak D call TRBD1 (6 bases). Germline V gene data show CDR1 as SGHTA and CDR2 as FQGNSA. V lost 2 bases to trimming and J lost 5 bases, with 10 bases between them. The CDR3 contains 14 residues. The CDR3 DNA reads TGTGCCAGCAGCTTATATTCAGGGGATCAGCCCCAGCATTTT. It encodes CASSLYSGDQPQHF.

As concerns this clonotype: As the CDR3 is not closed by the conserved phenylalanine or tryptophan, this likely results from a read error. This chain links TRBV20-1 with TRBJ2-1; possibly TRBD2 for D (7 bases). The CDR3 totals 16 residues. V lost 0 bases, J lost 6 bases, and 18 bases lay in between. Germline CDR1 DFQATT, CDR2 SNEGSKA (reference sequence). The chain's CDR3 is CSARDVGRGSGNEQFL. CDR3 sequence (DNA): TGCAGTGCTAGAGATGTGGGGAGGGGGTCGGGCAATGAGCAGTTCCTC.

This clonotype was seen repeatedly, ten times or more. The rearrangement uses TRBV18 and TRBJ2-2; D gene unclear. This CDR3 is 13 amino acids long. Germline-derived CDR1 and CDR2 are KGHSH and LQKENI. V gave up 4 bases and J gave up 5 bases, with 8 bases separating them. The CDR3 loop reads CASSLGVTGELFF. DNA of the CDR3: TGTGCCAGCTCACTTGGCGTTACCGGGGAGCTGTTTTTT.

The chain uses TRBV5-1 and TRBJ2-5, with 9 positions matching TRBD2. The CDR3 is 17 amino acids. Trimming cost V 0 bases and J 0 bases; bases outside gene matches: 6. The V gene's germline CDR1 is SGHRS and CDR2 YFSETQ. The CDR3: CASSLGLAAPDQETQYF. The CDR3 bases are TGCGCCAGCAGCTTGGGACTAGCGGCACCAGACCAAGAGACCCAGTACTTC.

This clonotype was detected ten times or more. The CDR3 reads CASSKGLRTNTGELFF. As DNA, the CDR3 is TGCGCCAGCAGCAAGGGACTAAGAACGAACACCGGGGAGCTGTTTTTT. The chain carries TRBV5-1 and TRBJ2-2; 7 bases are a match to TRBD2. The CDR3 spans 16 residues. The V gene end was trimmed by 4 bases and the J gene end by 0 bases; junction bases not matched to a gene: 6. Germline loops: CDR1 SGHRS, CDR2 YFSETQ.

In DNA form, the CDR3 reads TGTGCCAGTAGGTTACAGGGGCGCGGGGGTACGCAGTATTTT. Residues: CASRLQGRGGTQYF. V is TRBV19 and J is TRBJ2-3; the D call may be TRBD1 or TRBD2 (7 bases each). Trimming left V 6 bases short and J 8 bases short, with 18 bases between. Germline V gene data show CDR1 as LNHDA and CDR2 as SQIVND (reference sequence). This CDR3 spans 14 amino acids.

This clonotype was detected many times. The chain carries TRBV5-1 and TRBJ1-1; the D gene is possibly TRBD1 (5 bases). The germline gives CDR1 SGHRS, CDR2 YFSETQ. With 1 base removed from V and 5 bases from J, the gap between germline ends came to 9 bases. This CDR3 is built from 13 residues. The CDR3 DNA is TGCGCCAGCAGCTTGACGGGACGGACTGAAGCTTTCTTT. Its translation: CASSLTGRTEAFF. The full variable domain, rest sourced from reference TRBV5-1 and TRBJ1-1, is KAGVTQTPRYLIKTRGQQVTLSCSPISGHRSVSWYQQTPGQGLQFLFEYFSETQRNKGNFPGRFSGRQFSNSRSEMNVSTLELGDSALYLCASSLTGRTEAFFGQGTRLTVV.

V gene TRBV3-1 combines with J gene TRBJ2-6, with D uncertain. The germline V gene has CDR1 LGHDT and CDR2 YNNKEL (reference sequence). Trimming took 2 bases from V and 2 from J, leaving 1 base between them. The CDR3 extends over 13 amino acids. The CDR3 nucleotides read TGTGCCAGCAGCCAAACTGGGGCCAACGTCCTGACTTTC. Translated, it gives CASSQTGANVLTF. Combining the CDR3 with reference TRBV3-1 and TRBJ2-6 gives the whole variable domain DTAVSQTPKYLVTQMGNDKSIKCEQNLGHDTMYWYKQDSKKFLKIMFSYNNKELIINETVPNRFSPKSPDKAHLNLHINSLELGDSAVYFCASSQTGANVLTFGAGSRLTVL.

Comment on this clonotype: This CDR3 is missing its conserved last phenylalanine or tryptophan, likely due to a read error. V usage is TRBV12-3 or TRBV12-4 and J usage is TRBJ1-5; D ambiguous. The CDR3 is 14 amino acids. The CDR3 nucleotides read TGCGCCAGCAGTTTATCGCAGAATAATCAACCCCAGCATTCT. The encoded protein is CASSLSQNNQPQHS.

The J gene is TRBJ2-3, the V gene TRBV6-6; 8 positions match TRBD2. From germline, CDR1 is MNHNY and CDR2 SVGAGI (reference sequence). V trimming: 6 bases; J trimming: 0 bases; junction bases outside the gene matches: 11. The CDR3 is 17 residues long. The CDR3 is CASSPPGERGSTDTQYF. CDR3 coding DNA: TGTGCCAGCAGCCCTCCTGGAGAGCGGGGGAGCACAGATACGCAGTATTTT.

The chain employs TRBV7-9 and TRBJ2-1, with 8 bases fitting TRBD2. This CDR3 is 12 amino acids long. CDR1 is SEHNR, CDR2 FQNEAQ, per germline (reference sequence). V lost 5 bases to trimming and J lost 16 bases; unmatched junction nucleotides: 10. DNA of the CDR3: TGTGCCAGCAGCCCTGATGGGACTAGAGGATTCTTC. As protein: CASSPDGTRGFF.